Below, 18 T cell receptor beta chains from the same sample are listed, as sequenced in a study of T cell clones after liver transplantation. The method was immunoSEQ multiplex PCR; TCRdb's version includes in-frame clones alone and lacks a portion of them. The repertoire has roughly 74,000 clones, 80% of them found once; the top ten carry about 0.6%. This material consisted of CD4+ T cells from blood, taken before liver transplant. The source of these receptors is a human donor who received a liver transplant.

The genes are TRBV7-3 and TRBJ2-7, with D possibly being TRBD1 or TRBD2 (5 bases each). Germline CDR1 is SGHTA and CDR2 is FQGTGA. The CDR3 length is 15 residues. Trimming removed 2 bases from V and 0 bases from J, with 11 bases in between. CDR3 nucleotides: TGTGCCAGCAGCTTATTTAAGGGGAGCTCCTACGAGCAGTACTTC. This gives the protein CASSLFKGSSYEQYF. The variable domain in full, completed from reference TRBV7-3 and TRBJ2-7, reads GAGVSQTPSNKVTEKGKYVELRCDPISGHTALYWYRQSLGQGPEFLIYFQGTGAADDSGLPNDRFFAVRPEGSVSTLKIQRTERGDSAVYLCASSLFKGSSYEQYFGPGTRLTVT.

This sequence joins TRBV6-5 and TRBJ1-5; D gene uncertain. Trimming took 2 bases from V and 13 from J, leaving 21 bases between them. Germline CDR1 reads MNHEY; CDR2 reads SVGAGI. This CDR3 has 15 residues. CDR3 sequence: CASSYNLGPRLDQHF. The CDR3 region has the DNA TGTGCCAGCAGTTACAACTTAGGACCGAGGTTAGATCAGCATTTT.

The rearrangement links TRBV5-1 to TRBJ1-2, with TRBD1 identical over 7 bases. CDR1 is SGHRS, CDR2 YFSETQ, per germline. The CDR3 totals 15 residues. V was pared by 0 bases and J by 8 bases, with 10 bases of the junction left unmatched. The CDR3 region has the DNA TGCGCCAGCAGCTTGGAGGGACAGCCATACGAAGGCTACACCTTC. Encoded protein: CASSLEGQPYEGYTF.

The chain couples TRBV20-1 to TRBJ1-2; 8 positions match TRBD1. The CDR3 sequence is 11 residues long. From germline, CDR1 is DFQATT and CDR2 SNEGSKA (reference sequence). CDR3: CSWDRNYGYTF. CDR3 DNA sequence: TGCAGCTGGGACAGGAACTATGGCTACACCTTC.

This chain links TRBV2 with TRBJ2-5, with D perhaps TRBD2 (6 bases). From germline, CDR1 is SNHLY and CDR2 FYNNEI. CDR3 length: 14 amino acids. V shed 5 bases and J shed 2 bases, with 12 bases lying between them. CDR3 amino acids: CASSHMTSQETQYF. CDR3 DNA: TGTGCCAGCAGTCACATGACTAGTCAAGAGACCCAGTACTTC.

The chain links TRBV29-1 to TRBJ2-6; D unclear. The CDR3 covers 15 residues. Trimming removed 4 bases at V and 0 bases at J, with 10 bases between. Germline lookup yields CDR1 SQVTM and CDR2 ANQGSEA. This CDR3 is CSVAYLGSGANVLTF. For the CDR3, the DNA is TGCAGCGTTGCGTATTTAGGCTCTGGGGCCAACGTCCTGACTTTC.

This clone appeared once. This chain joins TRBV10-2 and TRBJ1-1, with D maybe TRBD1 (5 bases). V dropped 8 bases and J dropped 2 bases, with 12 bases sitting between them. The CDR3 length is 13 residues. Germline CDR1 and CDR2: WSHSY and SAAADI. CDR3 DNA: TGCGCCAGCGGGCCCAGGGAAAACACTGAAGCTTTCTTT. This translates into CASGPRENTEAFF.

The chain recombines TRBV10-3 with TRBJ2-7; TRBD2 agrees at 8 bases. V shed 4 bases, J shed 3 bases, and the junction held 14 bases outside the gene matches. The germline gives CDR1 ENHRY, CDR2 SYGVKD. CDR3 length: 17 amino acids. Written as DNA, the CDR3 is TGTGCCATCAGTGCACCGGGACTAGTTGGGGGGAGCTACGAGCAGTACTTC. Translated, it gives CAISAPGLVGGSYEQYF.

This clone appeared a few times. V gene TRBV30 combines with J gene TRBJ2-1; 7 nucleotides agree with TRBD1. Germline loops: CDR1 GTSNPN, CDR2 SVGIG (reference sequence). This CDR3 region has 15 residues. The junction had 6 bases not matched to a gene; V was cut back by 0 bases and J by 4 bases. This CDR3 is CAWSVRDSTYNEQFF. CDR3 DNA: TGTGCCTGGAGTGTACGGGACAGTACGTACAATGAGCAGTTCTTC.

The rearrangement links TRBV19 to TRBJ1-1; no firm D call. V lost 1 base and J 6 bases, leaving 12 bases between the germline ends. Germline V gene lookup returns CDR1 LNHDA and CDR2 SQIVND (reference sequence). The CDR3 runs to 14 residues. In nucleotides, the CDR3 is TGTGCCAGTAGTATAGGTGGTGGGGTCGCTGAAGCTTTCTTT. The encoded protein is CASSIGGGVAEAFF.

This rearrangement joins TRBV16 to TRBJ1-2; no clear D. V lost 1 base and J lost 2, with 8 bases in between. This CDR3 is 14 amino acids long. Germline loops: CDR1 KGHSY, CDR2 FQNENV. Here the CDR3 reads CASSQFMANYGYTF. The CDR3 DNA is TGTGCCAGCAGCCAATTTATGGCAAACTATGGCTACACCTTC.

The DNA for the CDR3 is TGTGCCACCAGCCTCCGGGACCAGGCCTATGGCTACACCTTC. Amino acid sequence: CATSLRDQAYGYTF. The rearrangement links TRBV15 to TRBJ1-2, with D maybe TRBD1 (5 bases). Germline V CDR1 and CDR2: LNHNV, YYDKDF (reference sequence). This CDR3 region has 14 residues. V was pared by 5 bases and J by 4 bases, with 14 bases between.

This chain links TRBV2 with TRBJ2-7, with a weak D call TRBD1 (6 bases). The V and J ends lost 6 bases and 5 bases respectively, with 14 bases between them. Looked up from germline, CDR1 is SNHLY and CDR2 is FYNNEI. CDR3 size: 13 residues. CDR3: CASRVDRTHEQYF. CDR3 DNA sequence: TGTGCCAGCAGGGTTGACAGGACCCACGAGCAGTACTTC. Filled out from reference TRBV2 and TRBJ2-7, the complete variable domain reads EPEVTQTPSHQVTQMGQEVILRCVPISNHLYFYWYRQILGQKVEFLVSFYNNEISEKSEIFDDQFSVERPDGSNFTLKIRSTKLEDSAMYFCASRVDRTHEQYFGPGTRLTVT.

The chain recombines TRBV5-1 with TRBJ2-1; D might be TRBD1 (6 bases). The V gene's germline CDR1 is SGHRS and CDR2 YFSETQ. With 2 bases removed from V and 4 bases from J, the gap between germline ends came to 10 bases. CDR3 length: 14 residues. The CDR3 DNA is TGCGCCAGCAGCTTTGACAGGATATACAATGAGCAGTTCTTC. Its protein product is CASSFDRIYNEQFF. The whole variable domain, remainder taken from reference TRBV5-1 and TRBJ2-1, is KAGVTQTPRYLIKTRGQQVTLSCSPISGHRSVSWYQQTPGQGLQFLFEYFSETQRNKGNFPGRFSGRQFSNSRSEMNVSTLELGDSALYLCASSFDRIYNEQFFGPGTRLTVL.

The chain employs TRBV5-1 and TRBJ2-7; D call uncertain. V was trimmed by 2 bases and J by 6 bases, leaving 12 bases between them. The CDR3 length is 13 residues. Germline loops: CDR1 SGHRS, CDR2 YFSETQ. CDR3 in amino acids: CASSFDGVGEQYF. Written as DNA, the CDR3 is TGCGCCAGCAGCTTCGACGGTGTCGGCGAGCAGTACTTC.

V usage is TRBV6-6 and J usage is TRBJ2-1; D unclear. The V gene's germline CDR1 is MNHNY and CDR2 SVGAGI (reference sequence). The CDR3 spans 13 residues. The V and J ends lost 0 bases and 7 bases respectively, with 7 bases between them. CDR3 bases: TGTGCCAGCAGTTACTCACAGAGGAATGAGCAGTTCTTC. This gives the protein CASSYSQRNEQFF.

This clone has more than one count but fewer than ten. The rearrangement uses TRBV19 and TRBJ2-1; 14 bases map to TRBD2. The CDR3 loop spans 16 amino acids. From germline, CDR1 is LNHDA and CDR2 SQIVND (reference sequence). J gave up 6 bases and V 2 bases, and 3 bases lay outside the gene matches. CDR3 DNA: TGTGCCAGTAGTATAAGGGGACTAGCGGGAGCCAATGAGCAGTTCTTC. Translation gives CASSIRGLAGANEQFF.

This clone was seen just once. The rearrangement joins TRBV5-1 to TRBJ2-3; 13 bases agree with TRBD2. The trim removed 0 bases at V and 1 base at J, leaving 5 bases unmatched. The CDR3 is 18 amino acids. Per the germline V gene, CDR1 is SGHRS and CDR2 is YFSETQ. CDR3 amino acids: CASSLVGLAGSRTDTQYF. Written as DNA, the CDR3 is TGCGCCAGCAGCTTGGTGGGACTAGCGGGATCCCGCACAGATACGCAGTATTTT.